This TCR beta chain comes out of a study of CD8+ T cells in alopecia areata (dated by TCRdb to the late 2010s). Regarding the complete study: Treated patients were enrolled in an open-label pilot trial of oral tofacitinib, 5 to 10 mg twice daily, for moderate-to-severe alopecia areata. RNA was obtained with the PAXgene miRNA kit for fixed scalp, the miRNeasy kit for PBMCs, and the RNeasy kit for mouse skin. Scalp clonality was compared across normal scalp (n=4), patchy alopecia areata scalp (n=8), and alopecia totalis/universalis scalp (n=8). On the human side, TCRbeta sequencing was run on scalp tissue and on sorted CD4+ and CD8+ peripheral blood T cells from healthy controls and from alopecia areata patients with either patchy or totalis/universalis disease. For the treated patients, the SALT score, which quantifies what percentage of scalp surface area is affected, served as the measure of disease severity. Biopsies were taken from tofacitinib-treated patients at baseline and at 4 and 24 weeks of treatment, and a later scalp biopsy was taken in several of the tofacitinib-treated patients. The study used high-throughput TCRbeta sequencing to examine T cell clonal expansion in alopecia areata, in both the C3H/HeJ mouse model and human patients. Amplification of TCRbeta CDR3 regions was done by immunoSEQ multiplex PCR using 35 Vbeta forward primers and 13 Jbeta reverse primers. Patients stayed on tofacitinib for 6 to 18 months and then had 6 months of follow-up off drug so that delayed response and recurrence could be assessed.

Library preparation employed the immunoSEQ multiplex PCR assay. RNA was extracted from all samples and reverse transcribed into cDNA, which served as template for TCR sequencing. SuperScript III was used to make first-strand cDNA, primed with a 2:1 mix of oligo-dT and random hexamers. A synthetic immune receptor repertoire was used to measure amplification bias, and any remaining bias was corrected computationally. The paper's data handling went like this. Raw reads were preprocessed to remove errors, and CDR3 was defined by IMGT conventions from the conserved cysteine to phenylalanine. Clonality was computed as 1 minus the Shannon entropy, with the entropy normalized by log2 of the number of productive unique TCRs. Whether scalp clones were CD4 or CD8 was inferred by matching scalp TCRbeta sequences against CD4 and CD8 repertoires sorted from blood. Entries here come from immuneACCESS through TCRdb and include only in-frame sequences with V and J called. Some clones fail to appear in such tables; in the studies checked, an unresolved V gene covers under half of the shortfall, and the cause of the remainder is unknown. V and J calls and clone size are copied from that table; D and trimming were computed from the DNA. The sample table lists about 300,000 clones, about three fifths of them with a count of one. Together, the top ten hold around 1.7% of the sample.

Sample time point, as interpreted from the label and publication: around 26 weeks on oral tofacitinib. According to the study, the label for this sample's treatment or condition signals: oral pan-JAK inhibitor, 5-10 mg twice daily. Lesional scalp punch biopsies and peripheral blood were obtained from alopecia areata patients. PBMCs were isolated by density centrifugation and stained for CD3, CD4 and CD8, after which CD4+ and CD8+ T cells were sorted on a FACSAria. The CDR3 sequence holds 15 residues, the cysteine and phenylalanine included. Only the CDR3 part of the read is kept: 45 bases, read in frame from the first base. The germline V gene yields SGDLS for CDR1 and YYNGEE for CDR2. V and J are trimmed by 5 bases and 5 bases, and the gene matches miss 6 bases of the junction. This clone was counted a few times. Its antigen remains unidentified. It has no much larger one-base neighbor in the sample; base qualities were not kept.

Study-wide conclusions, independent of this receptor: With tofacitinib, both scalp clonality and the number of expanded CD8+ clones among the top 100 scalp clones went down significantly. Shared TCR sequences between patients were less evident than in mice, which may be partly attributable to HLA diversity in the patient population. Because the treated cohort was small and had just a single nonresponder, larger studies are needed to establish links between baseline CD8+ expansion and response. Compared with normal scalp, lesional scalp had higher clonality and more expanded CD8+ clones, particularly in alopecia totalis/universalis, a pattern that suggests antigenic drive. Unlike mouse skin, which is dominated by gammadelta T cells, normal human skin has resident alphabeta T cells that are also sequenced, and this complicates analysis of the scalp TCR repertoire. Many expanded lesional clones were found to persist in scalp and blood during tofacitinib treatment, and relapse after treatment cessation may be partly explained by this persistence.

This receptor chain uses TRBV9 and TRBJ1-6, and 8 junctional nucleotides match TRBD1. Material: CD4+ T cells sorted from blood, obtained at week 24, from a patient treated with tofacitinib. This clonotype was obtained from a human donor with alopecia areata. The DNA is as follows: TGTGCCAGCAGTGAATACAGGGGGGATAATTCACCCCTCCACTTT. It codes for CASSEYRGDNSPLHF.